In its sample, the clone carrying this T cell receptor (beta chain) was seen many times. This entry comes from a study of spatial heterogeneity in lung cancer. Stated time point: sample taken at primary tumor resection. The cohort: approximately 74 early-stage, untreated non-small cell lung cancer patients. Whole RNA, isolated from tumor, nontumor lung or frozen PBMC, was sequenced without prior sorting. Every TCR cDNA molecule bore a unique molecular identifier. TCRdb re-called the 5' RACE reads through MiXCR, storing one row per CDR3 protein. The sample contains around 11,000 distinct CDR3 sequences, around 3.4% of which appear only once. Germline CDR1 reads SGHVS; CDR2 reads FQNEAQ. The CDR3 is 15 residues long. The junction had 6 bases not matched to a gene; V was cut back by 5 bases and J by 7 bases.

The sequenced sample was PBMCs, obtained at surgery. This rearrangement joins TRBV7-8 to TRBJ2-3; the match to TRBD2 covers 13 bases. This TCR came from a female donor with early-stage non-small cell lung cancer. CDR3 coding DNA: TGTGCCAGCAGCCCAGGGACTAGCGGGACTTATACGCAGTATTTT. Amino acids: CASSPGTSGTYTQYF.